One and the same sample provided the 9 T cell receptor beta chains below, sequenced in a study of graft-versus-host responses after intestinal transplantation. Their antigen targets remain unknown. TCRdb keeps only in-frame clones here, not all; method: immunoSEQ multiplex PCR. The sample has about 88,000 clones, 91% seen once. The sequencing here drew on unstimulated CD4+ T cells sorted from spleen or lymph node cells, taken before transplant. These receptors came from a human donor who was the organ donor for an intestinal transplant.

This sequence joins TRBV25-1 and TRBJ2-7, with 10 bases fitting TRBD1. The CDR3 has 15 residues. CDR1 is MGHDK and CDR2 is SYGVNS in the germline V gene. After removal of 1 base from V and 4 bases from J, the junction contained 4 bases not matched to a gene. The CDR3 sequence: CASSEWGTGVYEQYF. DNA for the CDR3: TGTGCCAGCAGTGAATGGGGGACAGGGGTTTACGAGCAGTACTTC.

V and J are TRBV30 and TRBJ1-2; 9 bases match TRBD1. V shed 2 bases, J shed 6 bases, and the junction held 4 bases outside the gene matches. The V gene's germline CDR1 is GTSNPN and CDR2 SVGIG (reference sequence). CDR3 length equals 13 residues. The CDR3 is CAWSPQGADGYTF. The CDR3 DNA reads TGTGCCTGGAGTCCACAGGGGGCTGATGGCTACACCTTC.

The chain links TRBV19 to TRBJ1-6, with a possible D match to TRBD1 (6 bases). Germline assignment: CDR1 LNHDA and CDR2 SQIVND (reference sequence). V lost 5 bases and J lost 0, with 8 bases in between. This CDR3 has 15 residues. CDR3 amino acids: CASSGQSSYNSPLHF. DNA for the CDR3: TGTGCCAGTAGTGGACAGAGCTCCTATAATTCACCCCTCCACTTT.

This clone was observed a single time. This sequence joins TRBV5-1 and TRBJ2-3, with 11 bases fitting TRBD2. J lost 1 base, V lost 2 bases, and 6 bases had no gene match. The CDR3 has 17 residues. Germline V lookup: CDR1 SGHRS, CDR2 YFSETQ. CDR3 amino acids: CASSFPGLAAGTDTQYF. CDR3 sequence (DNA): TGCGCCAGCAGCTTCCCGGGACTAGCGGCGGGCACAGATACGCAGTATTTT.

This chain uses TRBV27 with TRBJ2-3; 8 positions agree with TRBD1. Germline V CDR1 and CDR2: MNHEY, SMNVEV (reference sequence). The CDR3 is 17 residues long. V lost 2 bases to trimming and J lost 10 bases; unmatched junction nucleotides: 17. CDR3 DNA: TGTGCCAGCAGTTTAAGGGCCGGGACAGGATCCTTATTGGCGCAGTATTTT. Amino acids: CASSLRAGTGSLLAQYF.

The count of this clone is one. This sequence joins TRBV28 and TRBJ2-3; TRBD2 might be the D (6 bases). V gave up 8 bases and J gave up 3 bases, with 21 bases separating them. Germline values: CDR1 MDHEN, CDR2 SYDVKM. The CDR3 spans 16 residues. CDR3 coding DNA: TGTGCCAGCCCCCCTTTAGCGGCCCGCGGGACAGATACGCAGTATTTT. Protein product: CASPPLAARGTDTQYF.

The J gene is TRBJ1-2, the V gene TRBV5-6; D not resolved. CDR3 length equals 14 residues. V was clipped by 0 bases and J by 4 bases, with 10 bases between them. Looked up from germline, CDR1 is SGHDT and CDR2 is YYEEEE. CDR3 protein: CASSLARRVYGYTF. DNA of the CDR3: TGTGCCAGCAGCTTGGCCCGGAGGGTCTATGGCTACACCTTC.

The CDR3 DNA reads as TGCAGTGCTAGAGGAGGGGGTGAAGCTTTCTTT. This sequence encodes CSARGGGEAFF. The rearrangement joins TRBV20-1 to TRBJ1-1; D perhaps matches TRBD1 (6 bases). CDR1 is DFQATT, CDR2 SNEGSKA, per germline (reference sequence). Trimming shortened V by 1 base and J by 7 bases, and 7 bases separated the two germline ends. There are 11 residues in the CDR3.

This chain's CDR3 is CASSPLAGGNNEQFF. The CDR3 DNA reads TGTGCCAGTAGTCCCCTAGCGGGAGGGAACAATGAGCAGTTCTTC. V and J are TRBV19 and TRBJ2-1, with 12 bases that match TRBD2. The ends lost 5 bases at V and 5 bases at J; junction bases unmatched: 4. Germline CDR1 reads LNHDA; CDR2 reads SQIVND (reference sequence). The CDR3 consists of 15 residues.